This record covers a single T cell receptor beta chain. The data derive from a study of blood T cell repertoires in COVID-19. Study at large: PBMCs, B-cell-depleted T cells, or T cells were the source of the cDNA or gDNA that made up the material.

Original data processing: How many nucleated cells were present was estimated from reference gene primer amplification. Produced via immunoSEQ multiplex PCR; TCRdb's table is partial and in-frame only. That table furnishes V, J and clone size, whereas the DNA furnished D and trimming. The sample holds roughly 100,000 clones, more than 80% seen once. The CDR3 has 12 residues. V shed 5 bases and J shed 12 bases, with 11 bases lying between them. Sequencing was performed on peripheral blood. The genes are TRBV12-3 or TRBV12-4 and TRBJ1-6; D may be TRBD1 (5 bases). The sequence derives from a woman aged 60-75 years with acute or convalescent COVID-19. The CDR3, as DNA: TGTGCCAGCAGTCGCACAGGCTTACCCCTCCACTTT. This encodes CASSRTGLPLHF.